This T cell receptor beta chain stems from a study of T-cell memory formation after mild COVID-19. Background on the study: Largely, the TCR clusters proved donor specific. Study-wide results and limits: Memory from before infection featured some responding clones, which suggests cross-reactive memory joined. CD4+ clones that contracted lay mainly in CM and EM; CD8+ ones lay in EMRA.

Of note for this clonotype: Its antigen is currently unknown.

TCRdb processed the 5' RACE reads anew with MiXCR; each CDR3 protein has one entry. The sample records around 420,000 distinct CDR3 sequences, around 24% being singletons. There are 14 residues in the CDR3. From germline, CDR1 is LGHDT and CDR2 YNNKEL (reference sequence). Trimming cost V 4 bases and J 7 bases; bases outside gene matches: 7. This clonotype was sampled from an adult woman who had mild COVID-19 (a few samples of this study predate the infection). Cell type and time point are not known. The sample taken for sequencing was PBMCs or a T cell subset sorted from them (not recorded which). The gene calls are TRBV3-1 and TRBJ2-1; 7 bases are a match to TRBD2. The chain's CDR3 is CASSPAAGTNEQFF. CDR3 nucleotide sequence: TGTGCCAGCAGCCCCGCAGCGGGAACAAATGAGCAGTTCTTC.